Below are 26 T cell receptor beta chains sequenced from a single sample in a study of T cells in women clearing cervical HPV infection. Method: immunoSEQ multiplex PCR; TCRdb's copy keeps in-frame clones and lacks some. The repertoire table contains tens of thousands of clones. The sequenced material came from blood buffy coat. The receptors were gathered from a woman between 18 and 69 years old with a cervical HPV16 infection that either progressed to CIN3+ or cleared (not recorded which).

The CDR3 bases that were read are TGTGCCAGCAGCCCTGCGTTAGGACAGAACTACGGG. Translation: CASSPALGQNYG. The CDR3 in full is CASSPALGQNYGYTF. V and J are TRBV7-9 and TRBJ1-2, with D perhaps matching TRBD1 (6 bases). Read sequence stops 3 residues before the CDR3 end, and the germline J gene provides the missing end. This CDR3 region has 15 residues. In germline, CDR1 is SEHNR, CDR2 FQNEAQ (reference sequence).

Turning to this clone: Read data end 3 residues before the CDR3 end; the end is taken from the germline J gene. This chain links TRBV5-1 with TRBJ1-2; D is uncertain. The CDR3 runs to 15 residues. CDR1 is SGHRS, CDR2 YFSETQ, per germline. Trimming left V 5 bases short and J 0 bases short, with 14 bases between. CDR3 bases read: TGCGCCAGCAGAGAGACACCTTGGGCTAACTATGGC. It codes for CASRETPWANYG. The whole CDR3 is CASRETPWANYGYTF.

A word on this clone: The read comes to an end 3 residues before the CDR3 does, leaving the germline J gene to fill in the end. J is TRBJ1-2 and V is TRBV2; no clear D gene. Looked up from germline, CDR1 is SNHLY and CDR2 is FYNNEI. The CDR3 loop spans 14 amino acids. The CDR3 spells CASSYSGSPYDYTF. CDR3 bases read: TGTGCCAGCAGTTATAGCGGGAGTCCCTACGAC. The variable domain in full, completed from reference TRBV2 and TRBJ1-2, reads EPEVTQTPSHQVTQMGQEVILRCVPISNHLYFYWYRQILGQKVEFLVSFYNNEISEKSEIFDDQFSVERPDGSNFTLKIRSTKLEDSAMYFCASSYSGSPYDYTFGSGTRLTVV.

Points on this clone: The sequence runs out 3 residues before the end of the CDR3; the remainder is reconstructed from the germline J gene. V gene TRBV11-1 combines with J gene TRBJ2-4; 7 positions match TRBD1. This CDR3 contains 14 residues. Germline V lookup: CDR1 SGHAT, CDR2 FQDESV (reference sequence). The CDR3 DNA, read in part, is TGTGCCAGCAGCTTTGACAGGGTGAACTATGGT. Translation: CASSFDRVNYG. The complete CDR3 sequence is CASSFDRVNYGQYF.

As regards this clone: The DNA ends 3 residues before the CDR3 does, and the rest of the CDR3 is filled in from the germline J gene. The V and J genes are TRBV30 and TRBJ2-7, with 8 bases that match TRBD2. V lost 5 bases, J lost 3 bases, and 12 bases stayed unmatched. Per the germline V gene, CDR1 is GTSNPN and CDR2 is SVGIG (reference sequence). The CDR3 is made up of 15 amino acids. The CDR3 protein is CAWEEGLSGSYEQYF. The DNA read from the CDR3 is TGTGCCTGGGAGGAGGGGTTAAGCGGGAGCTACGAG.

About this clone: The read ends 3 residues shy of where the CDR3 ends; the end is completed using the germline J gene. This chain joins TRBV20-1 and TRBJ2-5, with a possible D match to TRBD1 (6 bases). V dropped 0 bases and J dropped 6 bases, with 14 bases sitting between them. This CDR3 contains 14 residues. The V gene's germline CDR1 is DFQATT and CDR2 SNEGSKA (reference sequence). This CDR3 is CSAREGQGGKTQYF. The DNA read from the CDR3 is TGCAGTGCTAGAGAAGGTCAAGGGGGAAAGACC.

In regard to this clone: The CDR3 extends 3 residues past the end of the read, so its final part is completed from the germline J gene. The chain carries TRBV7-2 and TRBJ2-2, with D possibly TRBD2 on 6 matching bases. Germline CDR1 and CDR2: SGHTA and FQGNSA. The CDR3 totals 15 residues. The CDR3 reads CASSLVAGSNEKLFF. The covered CDR3 bases are TGTGCCAGCAGCTTAGTTGCGGGATCTAATGAAAAG.

On this clone itself: The read is 3 residues too short to cover the CDR3 end, so that end is filled in from the germline J gene. The J gene is TRBJ2-3, the V gene TRBV2, with 9 bases matching TRBD1. The length of the CDR3 is 15 residues. Germline V gives CDR1 SNHLY, CDR2 FYNNEI. The CDR3 loop is CASRGTGMDQETQYF. The DNA read from the CDR3 is TGTGCCAGCAGGGGGACAGGGATGGATCAAGAGACG. Together with reference TRBV2 and TRBJ2-3, the CDR3 gives the full variable domain: EPEVTQTPSHQVTQMGQEVILRCVPISNHLYFYWYRQILGQKVEFLVSFYNNEISEKSEIFDDQFSVERPDGSNFTLKIRSTKLEDSAMYFCASRGTGMDQETQYFGPGTRLTVL.

A word on this clone: The sequence runs out 3 residues before the end of the CDR3; the remainder is reconstructed from the germline J gene. The rearrangement uses TRBV5-1 and TRBJ2-7, with 15 bases lining up with TRBD2. The V gene's germline CDR1 is SGHRS and CDR2 YFSETQ. This CDR3 region has 15 residues. The V gene end was trimmed by 1 base and the J gene end by 6 bases; junction bases not matched to a gene: 2. Incomplete CDR3 DNA: TGCGCCAGCAGCTTGCCGGGACTAGCGGGGGGCGAG. Translating it yields CASSLPGLAGGE. The whole CDR3 is CASSLPGLAGGEQYF.

To note about this clone: Read sequence stops 3 residues before the CDR3 end, and the germline J gene provides the missing end. The rearrangement uses TRBV20-1 and TRBJ2-3; 7 nucleotides agree with TRBD2. This CDR3 has 14 residues. Germline V CDR1 and CDR2: DFQATT, SNEGSKA (reference sequence). The CDR3 loop reads CSALAGVSGGTQYF. The DNA read from the CDR3 is TGCAGTGCTCTGGCGGGGGTGTCGGGTGGGACG.

Worth noting for this clone: The CDR3 end falls 3 residues outside the read, so it is completed with the germline J gene. Other DNA sequences from this sample encode an identical CDR3 as well. The rearrangement links TRBV18 to TRBJ2-3; TRBD2 aligns across 10 bases. The CDR3 spans 17 residues. J gave up 0 bases and V 4 bases, and 7 bases lay outside the gene matches. Germline V CDR1 and CDR2: KGHSH, LQKENI. The DNA read from the CDR3 is TGTGCCAGCTCACGGCGAGCGGGGGGGTCTAGCACAGATACG. Translation gives CASSRRAGGSSTDT. The entire CDR3 reads CASSRRAGGSSTDTQYF.

Comments on this clone: The read terminates 3 residues ahead of where the CDR3 ends, so the germline J gene completes it. The chain joins TRBV11-2 to TRBJ2-5, with a weak D call TRBD1 (6 bases). The CDR3 is 14 amino acids. V was cut by 0 bases and J by 7 bases, with 12 bases left in between. In germline, CDR1 is SGHAT, CDR2 FQNNGV. CDR3 loop: CASSLDEGVGTQYF. CDR3 DNA, as far as it was read: TGTGCCAGCAGCTTAGATGAGGGGGTGGGGACC.

By frequency, this clone is large (0.1 to 1%). The read ends 3 residues before the CDR3 terminus; that terminus is restored from the germline J gene. The chain carries TRBV2 and TRBJ2-7, with 8 positions matching TRBD1. Germline V gene lookup returns CDR1 SNHLY and CDR2 FYNNEI. The CDR3 is 14 residues long. V was pared by 10 bases and J by 0 bases, with 8 bases of the junction left unmatched. CDR3 DNA (partial): TGTGCCACCCACTCGGACAGGGTCTCCTACGAG. Protein product: CATHSDRVSYE. The whole CDR3 protein is CATHSDRVSYEQYF. The whole variable domain, remainder taken from reference TRBV2 and TRBJ2-7, is EPEVTQTPSHQVTQMGQEVILRCVPISNHLYFYWYRQILGQKVEFLVSFYNNEISEKSEIFDDQFSVERPDGSNFTLKIRSTKLEDSAMYFCATHSDRVSYEQYFGPGTRLTVT.

In regard to this clone: A junction end diverges from the germline sequence, so it may reflect a read error. With the read ending 3 residues before the CDR3 end, the germline J gene is used to fill in that end. This sample includes further DNA sequences coding for the same CDR3. The genes are TRBV6-1 and TRBJ1-2, with D maybe TRBD1 (5 bases). Germline V gene sequence: CDR1 MNHNS, CDR2 SASEGT. The CDR3 is made up of 13 amino acids. CDR3 region: CASSARVLDGYTF. Incomplete CDR3 DNA: TGTGCCAGCAGTGCCAGGGTTCTGGATGGA.

A note on this clone: Read coverage stops 3 residues before the CDR3 terminus; the germline J gene supplies the remainder. The chain carries TRBV5-1 and TRBJ2-7, with 7 bases lining up with TRBD1. Trimming cost V 0 bases and J 0 bases; bases outside gene matches: 3. CDR3 size: 15 residues. Looked up from germline, CDR1 is SGHRS and CDR2 is YFSETQ. This CDR3 reads CASSLEGAGSYEQYF. The sequenced part of the CDR3 DNA is TGCGCCAGCAGCTTGGAGGGGGCCGGCTCCTACGAG.

On this clone itself: The CDR3 extends 3 residues past the end of the read, so its final part is completed from the germline J gene. The rearrangement uses TRBV5-1 and TRBJ2-1; 8 bases are a match to TRBD2. This CDR3 comprises 20 residues. V dropped 6 bases and J dropped 1; count of bases not matched to a gene: 21. Germline lookup yields CDR1 SGHRS and CDR2 YFSETQ. The sequenced CDR3 bases are TGCGCCAGCACCCGAAGAAGCGGGAGTGGATTGTTGGAGTCCTACAATGAG. Translated: CASTRRSGSGLLESYNE. The entire CDR3 protein reads CASTRRSGSGLLESYNEQFF.

In terms of frequency, this clone is medium-sized (0.01 to 0.1%). The read ends 3 residues shy of where the CDR3 ends; the end is completed using the germline J gene. V and J are TRBV20-1 and TRBJ2-3; 10 positions match TRBD2. Trimming removed 1 base from V and 4 bases from J; junction bases left unmatched: 11. In germline, CDR1 is DFQATT, CDR2 SNEGSKA (reference sequence). The CDR3 runs 17 residues. Here the CDR3 reads CSARAIVVGTSADTQYF. The CDR3 DNA, read in part, is TGCAGTGCTAGAGCAATTGTAGTCGGGACTAGCGCAGATACG.

As concerns this clone: At one boundary the junction diverges from the germline segment, which might be a read error. Read data end 3 residues before the CDR3 end; the end is taken from the germline J gene. The J gene is TRBJ2-5, the V gene TRBV18; D is unclear. CDR1 is KGHSH and CDR2 is LQKENI in the germline V gene. This CDR3 spans 15 amino acids. CDR3 sequence: CASSPLQASTDTQYF. The sequenced part of the CDR3 DNA is TGTGCCAGCTCCCCACTGCAGGCGAGCACAGATACC.

Details on this clone: Germline and junction disagree at one end, which may indicate a read error. Sequencing ends 3 residues short of the CDR3 end; the germline J gene provides the rest. Other nucleotide sequences from this sample produce the same CDR3. The chain combines TRBV5-1 with TRBJ1-3; possible D gene TRBD1, 6 bases. Germline values: CDR1 SGHRS, CDR2 YFSETQ. The CDR3 contains 15 residues. CDR3 DNA (partial): TGCGCCAGCAGCTTGGCGGGGACAAATGGAAACACG. Residues: CASSLAGTNGNT. The whole CDR3 sequence reads CASSLAGTNGNTIYF.

Concerning this clone: The read stops 3 residues short of the end of the CDR3; the missing end is completed from the germline J gene. The chain combines TRBV5-1 with TRBJ2-3, with D perhaps matching TRBD1 (5 bases). The CDR3 has 14 amino acids. Germline lookup yields CDR1 SGHRS and CDR2 YFSETQ. CDR3 sequence reads: CASLLGQVKESQYF. Incomplete CDR3 DNA: TGCGCCAGCCTATTAGGACAAGTAAAAGAATCG. Full variable domain (missing parts from reference TRBV5-1 and TRBJ2-3): KAGVTQTPRYLIKTRGQQVTLSCSPISGHRSVSWYQQTPGQGLQFLFEYFSETQRNKGNFPGRFSGRQFSNSRSEMNVSTLELGDSALYLCASLLGQVKESQYFGPGTRLTVL.

With regard to this clone: Read coverage stops 3 residues before the CDR3 terminus; the germline J gene supplies the remainder. This sequence joins TRBV12-3 or TRBV12-4 and TRBJ2-5, with D possibly TRBD1 on 6 matching bases. The CDR3 has 18 amino acids. V was trimmed by 3 bases and J by 0 bases, leaving 20 bases between them. CDR3 DNA, as far as it was read: TGTGCCAGCAGTTTTATATCCCCGCCAGGGACAAACCAAGAGACC. The encoded protein is CASSFISPPGTNQET. The whole CDR3 is CASSFISPPGTNQETQYF.

Comment on this clone: The DNA ends 3 residues before the CDR3 does, and the rest of the CDR3 is filled in from the germline J gene. The chain is built from TRBV20-1 and TRBJ2-5, with 7 bases fitting TRBD1. Germline V gives CDR1 DFQATT, CDR2 SNEGSKA (reference sequence). This CDR3 is built from 13 residues. Trimming took 1 base from V and 5 from J; bases not matched to a gene: 4. Partial CDR3 DNA: TGCAGTGCTAGAGGACAGGGAAGGGAGACC. It specifies CSARGQGRET. The CDR3 reads in full as CSARGQGRETQYF.

A word on this clone: The CDR3 end falls 3 residues outside the read, so it is completed with the germline J gene. The V and J genes are TRBV19 and TRBJ1-2; 8 bases agree with TRBD1. Germline loops: CDR1 LNHDA, CDR2 SQIVND (reference sequence). There are 16 residues in the CDR3. CDR3 DNA, as far as it was read: TGTGCCAGTAGTATAGATCAGGGACAGGTATACAATGAC. It translates to CASSIDQGQVYND. The entire CDR3 protein is CASSIDQGQVYNDYTF.

To note about this clone: The CDR3 is cut off 3 residues early in the read; its end comes from the germline J gene. The V and J genes are TRBV12-3 or TRBV12-4 and TRBJ2-3; tentative D call: TRBD1 (6 bases). The CDR3 consists of 15 residues. Trimming cost V 5 bases and J 4 bases, with 16 bases left between them. The CDR3 sequence is CASSPGRGIADTQYF. Partial CDR3 DNA: TGTGCCAGCAGTCCGGGCAGGGGAATCGCAGATACG.

About this clone itself: Read data end 3 residues before the CDR3 end; the end is taken from the germline J gene. The rearrangement links TRBV19 to TRBJ1-2; 12 bases line up with TRBD1. Looked up from germline, CDR1 is LNHDA and CDR2 is SQIVND (reference sequence). The CDR3 is 15 amino acids. CDR3 amino acids: CASSSGTGGGYDYTF. CDR3 DNA, as far as it was read: TGTGCCAGTAGTTCCGGGACAGGGGGCGGCTACGAC. The full variable domain, its missing parts supplied by reference TRBV19 and TRBJ1-2, is DGGITQSPKYLFRKEGQNVTLSCEQNLNHDAMYWYRQDPGQGLRLIYYSQIVNDFQKGDIAEGYSVSREKKESFPLTVTSAQKNPTAFYLCASSSGTGGGYDYTFGSGTRLTVV.

The sequenced CDR3 bases are TGCGCCAGCAGCCAACTCGGGGGAGAGACG. This sequence encodes CASSQLGGET. The complete CDR3 protein is CASSQLGGETQYF. The chain carries TRBV4-1 and TRBJ2-3; D is possibly TRBD2 (6 bases). The CDR3 goes on 3 residues after the read ends, and that part is filled in from the germline J gene. The CDR3 sequence is 13 residues long. Germline CDR1 MGHRA, CDR2 YSYEKL.